These 13 T cell receptor beta chains were sequenced from one sample in a study of T cell repertoires in cytomegalovirus infection. A single record per CDR3 protein comes from TCRdb applying MiXCR to the reads. The sample contains about 740,000 distinct CDR3 sequences, roughly a third of which appear only once. The specimen was PBMCs. These receptors all come from a human donor in good health (CMV status not recorded). Some clones in this sample may be carry-over from other donors' samples.

This clonotype appeared many times. The rearrangement links TRBV20-1 to TRBJ2-1; 7 nucleotides match TRBD1. After removal of 6 bases from V and 7 bases from J, the junction contained 9 bases not matched to a gene. Germline-derived CDR1 and CDR2 are DFQATT and SNEGSKA (reference sequence). The CDR3 sequence is 13 residues long. CDR3 coding DNA: TGCAGTGCCCCCACAGGGGACCTAAATGAGCAGTTCTTC. Translation gives CSAPTGDLNEQFF.

This clonotype was seen repeatedly, ten times or more. This sequence joins TRBV7-2 and TRBJ2-2; D may match TRBD1 or TRBD2 (5 bases each). V was cut by 4 bases and J by 5 bases, with 14 bases left in between. Germline V gene lookup returns CDR1 SGHTA and CDR2 FQGNSA. The CDR3 is made up of 15 amino acids. CDR3 coding DNA: TGTGCCAGCAGCTCATCCGGGACGGATACCGGGGAGCTGTTTTTT. Amino acid sequence: CASSSSGTDTGELFF.

This clonotype was recorded a few times. In DNA, the CDR3 is TGCGCCAGCAGCGCGACGATGCAGGGTTCGCTTAATGAAAAACTGTTTTTT. It specifies CASSATMQGSLNEKLFF. The gene calls are TRBV5-1 and TRBJ1-4; TRBD1 might be the D (5 bases). Trimming cost V 4 bases and J 4 bases, with 20 bases left between them. CDR3 length: 17 amino acids. Germline loops: CDR1 SGHRS, CDR2 YFSETQ.

This clonotype was seen ten or more times. One end of the junction does not line up with germline, which may come from a read error. The chain uses TRBV5-1 and TRBJ2-7; unclear D gene. The V gene's germline CDR1 is SGHRS and CDR2 YFSETQ. This CDR3 region has 14 residues. DNA for the CDR3: TGTGCCAGCAGCTTAGACGGCAGATCCTACGAGCAGTACTTC. It is translated as CASSLDGRSYEQYF. Looking up the rest from reference TRBV5-1 and TRBJ2-7 gives the full variable domain: KAGVTQTPRYLIKTRGQQVTLSCSPISGHRSVSWYQQTPGQGLQFLFEYFSETQRNKGNFPGRFSGRQFSNSRSEMNVSTLELGDSALYLCASSLDGRSYEQYFGPGTRLTVT.

This clonotype was seen only a few times. This sequence joins TRBV6-6 and TRBJ1-3, with 7 bases identical to TRBD1. This CDR3 is 21 amino acids long. With V trimmed by 0 bases and J by 0 bases, 17 bases remained unmatched. The V gene's germline CDR1 is MNHNY and CDR2 SVGAGI (reference sequence). CDR3 in DNA: TGTGCCAGCAGTTACTCGACCGGGACAGCAAGTGCTCTCTCCTCTGGAAACACCATATATTTT. It codes for CASSYSTGTASALSSGNTIYF.

V and J are TRBV28 and TRBJ2-5; D tentatively reads TRBD1 or TRBD2 (5 bases each). CDR3 length equals 15 residues. Germline CDR1 MDHEN, CDR2 SYDVKM. The germline V and J ends were trimmed by 5 bases and 5 bases, with 18 bases remaining between them. CDR3 DNA: TGTGCCAGCAGTCGTGGGGGAGCGTTTTGGGAGACCCAGTACTTC. Encoded protein: CASSRGGAFWETQYF. The variable domain in full, with the rest retrieved from reference TRBV28 and TRBJ2-5, is DVKVTQSSRYLVKRTGEKVFLECVQDMDHENMFWYRQDPGLGLRLIYFSYDVKMKEKGDIPEGYSVSREKKERFSLILESASTNQTSMYLCASSRGGAFWETQYFGPGTRLLVL.

Only a few counts were recorded for this clonotype. The chain uses TRBV7-2 and TRBJ2-7; TRBD2 matches 9 bases. Trimming removed 3 bases from V and 0 bases from J; junction bases left unmatched: 9. The V gene's germline CDR1 is SGHTA and CDR2 FQGNSA. The CDR3 contains 17 residues. The CDR3 nucleotides read TGTGCCAGCAGCTTCCTTAGCGGGGGAGGACTCTCCTACGAGCAGTACTTC. Translating it yields CASSFLSGGGLSYEQYF. Supplemented by reference TRBV7-2 and TRBJ2-7, the full variable domain reads GAGVSQSPSNKVTEKGKDVELRCDPISGHTALYWYRQSLGQGLEFLIYFQGNSAPDKSGLPSDRFSAERTGGSVSTLTIQRTQQEDSAVYLCASSFLSGGGLSYEQYFGPGTRLTVT.

This clonotype has more than one count but fewer than ten. J is TRBJ2-1 and V is TRBV29-1; D is perhaps TRBD2 (5 bases). The CDR3 has 12 amino acids. With 4 bases removed from V and 12 bases from J, the gap between germline ends came to 16 bases. CDR1 and CDR2 (germline): SQVTM, ANQGSEA. The CDR3 bases are TGCAGCGTTGCGAGCGGAGGACCGGGGCAGTTCTTC. Protein: CSVASGGPGQFF.

This chain uses TRBV19 with TRBJ1-4; D remains unclear. Deletions cut 1 base from V and 0 bases from J, with 15 bases between. CDR3 length: 18 residues. Per germline, CDR1 LNHDA and CDR2 SQIVND (reference sequence). The CDR3 coding sequence is TGTGCCAGTAGTATAGGCAGGACGGCAACCTCAACTAATGAAAAACTGTTTTTT. Protein: CASSIGRTATSTNEKLFF.

This chain links TRBV5-1 with TRBJ2-3; TRBD2 might be the D (6 bases). Germline lookup yields CDR1 SGHRS and CDR2 YFSETQ. The CDR3 contains 17 residues. The germline V and J ends were trimmed by 4 bases and 4 bases, with 22 bases remaining between them. The CDR3 protein is CASSNEHRRVIADTQYF. The DNA for the CDR3 is TGCGCCAGCAGCAATGAGCACAGGAGGGTGATCGCAGATACGCAGTATTTT.

V and J are TRBV12-3 or TRBV12-4 and TRBJ2-7; D tentatively reads TRBD1 or TRBD2 (5 bases each). The CDR3 has 16 residues. V lost 1 base and J 1 base, leaving 14 bases between the germline ends. The CDR3 DNA is TGTGCCAGCAGTTTAGTGGGGACCGATATTTCCTACGAGCAGTACTTC. It specifies CASSLVGTDISYEQYF.

DNA for the CDR3: TGTGCCAGCAGCTTGGGACTGCTCCAAGAGACCCAGTACTTC. This translates into CASSLGLLQETQYF. The chain couples TRBV7-9 to TRBJ2-5, with D possibly being TRBD2 (6 bases). In germline, CDR1 is SEHNR, CDR2 FQNEAQ (reference sequence). The CDR3 has 14 residues. The V gene lost 3 bases and the J gene lost 1 base, with 9 bases spanning the gap.

Note on this clonotype: A much larger clone is a single base away; this may be a read error. V usage is TRBV7-2 and J usage is TRBJ2-5, with D perhaps matching TRBD2 (7 bases). The CDR3 has 19 residues. CDR1 SGHTA and CDR2 FQGNSA come from the germline V gene. The CDR3 nucleotides read TGTGGCAGCAGCTCGACGGGGGGCCAAACATATAGGTACCAAGAGACCCAGTACTTC. This encodes CGSSSTGGQTYRYQETQYF.